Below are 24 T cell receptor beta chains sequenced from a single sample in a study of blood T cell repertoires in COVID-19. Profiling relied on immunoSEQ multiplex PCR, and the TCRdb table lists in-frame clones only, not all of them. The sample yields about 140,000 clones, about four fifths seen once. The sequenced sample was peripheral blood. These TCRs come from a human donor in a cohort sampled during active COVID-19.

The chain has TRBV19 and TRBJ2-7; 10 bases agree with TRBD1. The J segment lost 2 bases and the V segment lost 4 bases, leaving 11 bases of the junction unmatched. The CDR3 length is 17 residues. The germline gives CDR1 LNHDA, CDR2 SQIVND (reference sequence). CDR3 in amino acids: CASSNPAGTGVPYEQYF. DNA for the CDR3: TGTGCCAGTAGTAATCCTGCCGGGACAGGGGTTCCCTACGAGCAGTACTTC.

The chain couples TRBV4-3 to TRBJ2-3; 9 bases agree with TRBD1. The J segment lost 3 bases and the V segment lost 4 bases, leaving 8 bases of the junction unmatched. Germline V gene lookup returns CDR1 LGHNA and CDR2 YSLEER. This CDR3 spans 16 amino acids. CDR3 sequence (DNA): TGCGCCAGCAGCCCCCAGGCGGGACAGGGAACAGATACGCAGTATTTT. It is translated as CASSPQAGQGTDTQYF.

This CDR3 reads CASSLALWGHNTEAFF. CDR3 bases: TGTGCCAGCAGCTTAGCCCTCTGGGGACACAACACTGAAGCTTTCTTT. The gene calls are TRBV11-2 and TRBJ1-1; possible D gene TRBD1, 6 bases. The CDR3 runs to 16 residues. CDR1 SGHAT and CDR2 FQNNGV come from the germline V gene. V dropped 1 base and J dropped 2 bases, with 14 bases sitting between them.

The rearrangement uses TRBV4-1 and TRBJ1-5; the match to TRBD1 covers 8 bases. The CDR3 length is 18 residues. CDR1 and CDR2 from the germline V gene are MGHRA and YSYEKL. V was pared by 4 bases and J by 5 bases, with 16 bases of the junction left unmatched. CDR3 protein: CASSLRTPTGEWDQPQHF. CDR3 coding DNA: TGCGCCAGCAGCCTCAGAACCCCGACAGGGGAGTGGGATCAGCCCCAGCATTTT.

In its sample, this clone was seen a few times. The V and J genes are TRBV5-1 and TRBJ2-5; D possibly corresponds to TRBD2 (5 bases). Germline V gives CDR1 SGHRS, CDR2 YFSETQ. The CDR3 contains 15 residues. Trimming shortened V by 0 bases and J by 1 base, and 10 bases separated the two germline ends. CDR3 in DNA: TGCGCCAGCAGCTTGGGCCCACGGGGCCAAGAGACCCAGTACTTC. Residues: CASSLGPRGQETQYF.

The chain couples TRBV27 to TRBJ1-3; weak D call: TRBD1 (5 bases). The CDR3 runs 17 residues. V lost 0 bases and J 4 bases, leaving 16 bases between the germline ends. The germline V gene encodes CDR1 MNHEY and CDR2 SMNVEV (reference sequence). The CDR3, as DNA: TGTGCCAGCAGTTTATCCCCTCCCCAGGGATCAGGAAACACCATATATTTT. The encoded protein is CASSLSPPQGSGNTIYF.

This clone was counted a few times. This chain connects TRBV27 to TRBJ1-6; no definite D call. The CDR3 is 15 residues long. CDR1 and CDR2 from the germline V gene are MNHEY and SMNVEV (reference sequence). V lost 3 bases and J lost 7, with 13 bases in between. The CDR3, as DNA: TGTGCCAGCAGTTTGTGGAGCGGTGGAAATTCACCCCTCCACTTT. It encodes CASSLWSGGNSPLHF.

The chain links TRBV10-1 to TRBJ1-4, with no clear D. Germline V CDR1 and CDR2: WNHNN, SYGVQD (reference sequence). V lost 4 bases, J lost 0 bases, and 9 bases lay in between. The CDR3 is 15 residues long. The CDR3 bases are TGCGCCAGCAGTGTGAAGAGAGCAACTAATGAAAAACTGTTTTTT. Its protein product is CASSVKRATNEKLFF.

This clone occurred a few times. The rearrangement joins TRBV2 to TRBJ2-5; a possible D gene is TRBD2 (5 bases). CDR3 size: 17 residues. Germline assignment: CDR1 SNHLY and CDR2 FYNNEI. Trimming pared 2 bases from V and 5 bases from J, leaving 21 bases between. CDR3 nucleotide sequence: TGTGCCAGCAGTGAAAGGTCGGGGAGAGCGAGTCGGGAGACCCAGTACTTC. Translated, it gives CASSERSGRASRETQYF.

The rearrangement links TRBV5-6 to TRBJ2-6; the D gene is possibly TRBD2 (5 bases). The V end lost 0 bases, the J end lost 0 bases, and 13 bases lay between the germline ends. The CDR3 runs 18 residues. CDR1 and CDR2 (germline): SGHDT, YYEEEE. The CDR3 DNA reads TGTGCCAGCAGCTTGGACTTAAGACGGGGCTCTGGGGCCAACGTCCTGACTTTC. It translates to CASSLDLRRGSGANVLTF. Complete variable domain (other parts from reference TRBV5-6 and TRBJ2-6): DAGVTQSPTHLIKTRGQQVTLRCSPKSGHDTVSWYQQALGQGPQFIFQYYEEEERQRGNFPDRFSGHQFPNYSSELNVNALLLGDSALYLCASSLDLRRGSGANVLTFGAGSRLTVL.

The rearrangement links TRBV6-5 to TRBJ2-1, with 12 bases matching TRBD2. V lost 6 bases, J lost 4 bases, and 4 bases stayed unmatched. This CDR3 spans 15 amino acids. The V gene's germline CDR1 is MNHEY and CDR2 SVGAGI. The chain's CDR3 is CASRRTSGKYNEQFF. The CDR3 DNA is TGTGCCAGCAGGAGGACTAGCGGGAAGTACAATGAGCAGTTCTTC.

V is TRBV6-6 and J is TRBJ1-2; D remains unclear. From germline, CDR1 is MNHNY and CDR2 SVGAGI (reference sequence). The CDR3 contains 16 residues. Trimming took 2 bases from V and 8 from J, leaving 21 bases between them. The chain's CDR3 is CASSYGSDITLKGYTF. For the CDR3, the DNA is TGTGCCAGCAGTTACGGGTCAGACATTACGTTGAAGGGCTACACCTTC.

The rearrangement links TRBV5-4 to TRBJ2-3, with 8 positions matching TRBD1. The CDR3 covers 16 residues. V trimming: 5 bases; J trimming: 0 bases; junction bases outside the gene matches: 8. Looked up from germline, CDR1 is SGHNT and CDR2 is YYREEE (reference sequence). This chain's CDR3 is CASSLGTGYSTDTQYF. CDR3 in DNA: TGTGCCAGCAGTTTAGGGACAGGCTATAGCACAGATACGCAGTATTTT.

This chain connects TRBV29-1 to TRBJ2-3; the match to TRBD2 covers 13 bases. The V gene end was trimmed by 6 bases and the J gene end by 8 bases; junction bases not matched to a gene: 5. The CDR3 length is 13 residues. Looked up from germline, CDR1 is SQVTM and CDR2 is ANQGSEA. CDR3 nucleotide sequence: TGCAGCGTCGGACTAGCGGGAGTGGCTACGCAGTATTTT. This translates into CSVGLAGVATQYF.

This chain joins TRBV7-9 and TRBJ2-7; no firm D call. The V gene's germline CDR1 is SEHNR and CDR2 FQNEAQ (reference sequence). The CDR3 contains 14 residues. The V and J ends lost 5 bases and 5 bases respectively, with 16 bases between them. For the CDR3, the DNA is TGTGCCAGCAGCAAAGACATGTCTTCGCACGAGCAGTACTTC. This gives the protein CASSKDMSSHEQYF.

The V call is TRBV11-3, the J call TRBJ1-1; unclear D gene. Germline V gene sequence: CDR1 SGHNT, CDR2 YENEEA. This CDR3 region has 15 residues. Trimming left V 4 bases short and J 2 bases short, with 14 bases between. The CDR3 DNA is TGTGCCAGCAGCTCTCGGGGAGGGTTTAACACTGAAGCTTTCTTT. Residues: CASSSRGGFNTEAFF. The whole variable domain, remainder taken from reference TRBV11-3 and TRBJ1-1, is EAGVVQSPRYKIIEKKQPVAFWCNPISGHNTLYWYLQNLGQGPELLIRYENEEAVDDSQLPKDRFSAERLKGVDSTLKIQPAELGDSAVYLCASSSRGGFNTEAFFGQGTRLTVV.

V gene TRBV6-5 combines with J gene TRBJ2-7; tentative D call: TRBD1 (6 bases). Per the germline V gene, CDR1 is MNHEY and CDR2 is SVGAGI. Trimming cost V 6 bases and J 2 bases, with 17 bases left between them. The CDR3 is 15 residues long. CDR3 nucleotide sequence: TGTGCCAGCAGATCTTTTACAGGGACACCCTACGAGCAGTACTTC. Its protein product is CASRSFTGTPYEQYF.

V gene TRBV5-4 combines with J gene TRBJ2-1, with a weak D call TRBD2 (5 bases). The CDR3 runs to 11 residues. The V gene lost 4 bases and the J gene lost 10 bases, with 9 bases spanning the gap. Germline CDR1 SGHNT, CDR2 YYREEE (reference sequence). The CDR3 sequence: CASSRRGEQFF. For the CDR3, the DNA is TGTGCCAGCAGCCGTCGCGGGGAGCAGTTCTTC.

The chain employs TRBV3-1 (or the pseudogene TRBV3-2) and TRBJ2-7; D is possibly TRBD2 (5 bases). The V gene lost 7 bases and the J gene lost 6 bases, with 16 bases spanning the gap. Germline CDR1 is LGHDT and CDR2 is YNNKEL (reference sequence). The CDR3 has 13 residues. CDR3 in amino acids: CASNTGNIGEQYF. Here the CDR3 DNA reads TGTGCCAGCAATACCGGGAATATCGGCGAGCAGTACTTC.

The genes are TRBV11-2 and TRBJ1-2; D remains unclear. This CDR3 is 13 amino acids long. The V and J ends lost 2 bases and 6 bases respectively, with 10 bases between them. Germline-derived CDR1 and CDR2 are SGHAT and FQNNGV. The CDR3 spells CASSLREADGYTF. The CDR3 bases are TGTGCCAGCAGCTTAAGAGAGGCTGATGGCTACACCTTC.

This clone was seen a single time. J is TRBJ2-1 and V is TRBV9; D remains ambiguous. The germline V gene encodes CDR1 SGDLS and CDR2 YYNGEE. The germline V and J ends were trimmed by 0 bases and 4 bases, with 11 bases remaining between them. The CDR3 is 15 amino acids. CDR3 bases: TGTGCCAGCAGCGTAGATATGGCCGCTTACAATGAGCAGTTCTTC. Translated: CASSVDMAAYNEQFF.

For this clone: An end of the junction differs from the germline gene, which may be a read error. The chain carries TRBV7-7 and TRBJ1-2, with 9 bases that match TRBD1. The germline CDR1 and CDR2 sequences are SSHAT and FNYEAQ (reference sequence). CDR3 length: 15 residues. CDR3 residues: CASSYDRGVSYGYTF. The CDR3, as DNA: TGTGCTAGCAGCTACGACAGGGGGGTTTCCTATGGCTACACCTTC.

CDR3 sequence reads: CASRLAGASSSYNEQFF. CDR3 nucleotide sequence: TGTGCCAGCAGGTTAGCGGGCGCCTCGAGCTCCTACAATGAGCAGTTCTTC. The chain is built from TRBV14 and TRBJ2-1, with 7 positions matching TRBD2. In germline, CDR1 is SGHDN, CDR2 FVKESK. This CDR3 spans 17 amino acids. The ends lost 6 bases at V and 0 bases at J; junction bases unmatched: 11.

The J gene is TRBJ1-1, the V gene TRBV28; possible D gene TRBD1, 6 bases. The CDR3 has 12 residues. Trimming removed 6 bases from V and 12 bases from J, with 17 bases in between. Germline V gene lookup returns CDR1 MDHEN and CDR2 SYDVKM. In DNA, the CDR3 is TGTGCCAGCAGCCCCCCCTTGGACAGTTCTTTCTTT. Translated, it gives CASSPPLDSSFF. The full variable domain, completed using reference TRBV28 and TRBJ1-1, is DVKVTQSSRYLVKRTGEKVFLECVQDMDHENMFWYRQDPGLGLRLIYFSYDVKMKEKGDIPEGYSVSREKKERFSLILESASTNQTSMYLCASSPPLDSSFFGQGTRLTVV.